The 30 T cell receptor beta chains below were found in one sample sequenced in a study of spatial heterogeneity in lung cancer. TCRdb redid the calling of the 5' RACE reads with MiXCR, one entry per CDR3 protein. The table shows about 11,000 distinct CDR3 sequences, with roughly 3.7% occurring only once. Noted time point: sample taken at primary tumor resection. This sample comprised PBMCs, obtained at surgery. These receptors all come from a female donor with early-stage non-small cell lung cancer.

This clonotype was detected ten times or more. The gene calls are TRBV5-1 and TRBJ1-4; D is unresolved. In germline, CDR1 is SGHRS, CDR2 YFSETQ. CDR3 length equals 12 residues. The V gene lost 6 bases and the J gene lost 5 bases, with 8 bases spanning the gap. The CDR3 reads CASKGGNEKLFF. In DNA, the CDR3 is TGCGCCAGCAAAGGCGGAAATGAAAAACTGTTTTTT.

There are many counts of this clonotype. The genes are TRBV7-2 and TRBJ2-3; D unclear. Germline CDR1 is SGHTA and CDR2 is FQGNSA. V gave up 5 bases and J gave up 10 bases, with 19 bases separating them. This CDR3 region has 14 residues. Here the CDR3 DNA reads TGTGCCAGCAGCAACAGACACCCCCACGAGGCGCAGTATTTT. Protein product: CASSNRHPHEAQYF. The whole variable domain, remainder taken from reference TRBV7-2 and TRBJ2-3, is GAGVSQSPSNKVTEKGKDVELRCDPISGHTALYWYRQSLGQGLEFLIYFQGNSAPDKSGLPSDRFSAERTGGSVSTLTIQRTQQEDSAVYLCASSNRHPHEAQYFGPGTRLTVL.

The table lists this clonotype with many counts. The chain recombines TRBV7-9 with TRBJ1-4; a weak D match, TRBD1 (5 bases). Germline CDR1 SEHNR, CDR2 FQNEAQ (reference sequence). The CDR3 has 17 residues. Between the trimmed V and J ends, which lost 0 bases and 2 bases, there was a span of 13 bases. CDR3 sequence reads: CASSLAAGAGTNEKLFF. Here the CDR3 DNA reads TGTGCCAGCAGCTTAGCCGCCGGGGCAGGGACTAATGAAAAACTGTTTTTT.

In its sample, this clonotype was seen many times. The rearrangement joins TRBV7-2 to TRBJ2-2; D not certain. The germline V and J ends were trimmed by 5 bases and 3 bases, with 10 bases remaining between them. The length of the CDR3 is 14 residues. Germline assignment: CDR1 SGHTA and CDR2 FQGNSA. CDR3 in amino acids: CASSPQGYTGELFF. The CDR3 bases are TGTGCCAGCAGCCCACAAGGGTACACCGGGGAGCTGTTTTTT. Filled out from reference TRBV7-2 and TRBJ2-2, the complete variable domain reads GAGVSQSPSNKVTEKGKDVELRCDPISGHTALYWYRQSLGQGLEFLIYFQGNSAPDKSGLPSDRFSAERTGGSVSTLTIQRTQQEDSAVYLCASSPQGYTGELFFGEGSRLTVL.

This clonotype was detected many times. The chain is built from TRBV18 and TRBJ1-5; 8 bases agree with TRBD1. The CDR3 has 14 residues. J lost 5 bases, V lost 3 bases, and 3 bases had no gene match. In germline, CDR1 is KGHSH, CDR2 LQKENI. CDR3 nucleotide sequence: TGTGCCAGCTCACCCACAGGGGGATATCAGCCCCAGCATTTT. This gives the protein CASSPTGGYQPQHF.

This clonotype showed up many times. The chain carries TRBV6-2 or TRBV6-3 and TRBJ2-1; 9 positions match TRBD2. Trimming removed 6 bases from V and 7 bases from J; junction bases left unmatched: 10. Germline-derived CDR1 and CDR2 are MNHEY and SVGEGT. The CDR3 has 15 amino acids. The CDR3 DNA reads as TGTGCCAGCAGCCACATCGGCGGGGGGGCGAATGAGCAGTTCTTC. This encodes CASSHIGGGANEQFF.

There are many counts of this clonotype. The CDR3 DNA sequence: TGCAGTGCCACCGAACCGGGAGGATGGGGAAACATTCAGTACTTC. It codes for CSATEPGGWGNIQYF. V and J are TRBV20-1 and TRBJ2-4; 7 bases are a match to TRBD2. Germline V CDR1 and CDR2: DFQATT, SNEGSKA (reference sequence). After removal of 6 bases from V and 6 bases from J, the junction contained 14 bases not matched to a gene. The CDR3 extends over 15 amino acids.

Many counts were recorded for this clonotype. V usage is TRBV20-1 and J usage is TRBJ2-5, with D possibly being TRBD1 or TRBD2 (7 bases each). CDR1 is DFQATT, CDR2 SNEGSKA, per germline (reference sequence). The CDR3 totals 13 residues. With 6 bases removed from V and 5 bases from J, the gap between germline ends came to 16 bases. The CDR3 loop reads CSANNQGGETQYF. CDR3 nucleotides: TGCAGTGCCAATAACCAGGGGGGGGAGACCCAGTACTTC.

This clonotype occurred many times. The chain joins TRBV6-5 to TRBJ2-2, with D tentatively TRBD1 (5 bases). There are 14 residues in the CDR3. Trimming left V 10 bases short and J 0 bases short, with 12 bases between. Looked up from germline, CDR1 is MNHEY and CDR2 is SVGAGI. This chain's CDR3 is CATLKGTNTGELFF. Written as DNA, the CDR3 is TGTGCCACATTGAAGGGGACGAACACCGGGGAGCTGTTTTTT.

In its sample, this clonotype was seen many times. The chain couples TRBV6-5 to TRBJ1-1; 8 nucleotides match TRBD1. The germline gives CDR1 MNHEY, CDR2 SVGAGI. The CDR3 is 16 residues long. J gave up 0 bases and V 6 bases, and 9 bases lay outside the gene matches. CDR3 region: CASSRRTGQLNTEAFF. CDR3 nucleotide sequence: TGTGCCAGCAGCCGGAGGACAGGGCAACTGAACACTGAAGCTTTCTTT.

This clonotype was seen many times. The chain combines TRBV11-2 with TRBJ2-1, with D perhaps TRBD1 (6 bases). Trimming stripped 5 bases from V and 3 bases from J, with 17 bases between. Germline values: CDR1 SGHAT, CDR2 FQNNGV. CDR3 length equals 16 residues. The CDR3 loop is CASSVLRGHLYNEQFF. The CDR3 nucleotides read TGTGCCAGCAGCGTCCTCAGGGGTCACCTCTACAATGAGCAGTTCTTC.

This clonotype has ten or more counts. The chain recombines TRBV4-2 with TRBJ2-5; tentatively, D is TRBD2 (5 bases). This CDR3 contains 16 residues. Per germline, CDR1 LGHNA and CDR2 YNFKEQ. V was trimmed by 4 bases and J by 5 bases, leaving 20 bases between them. DNA for the CDR3: TGTGCCAGCAGCCCCAGCGGCAGTCTCGAATTGGAGACCCAGTACTTC. It specifies CASSPSGSLELETQYF.

This clonotype was counted a few times. The chain couples TRBV10-3 to TRBJ2-3; TRBD2 agrees at 14 bases. CDR3 size: 16 residues. The germline CDR1 and CDR2 sequences are ENHRY and SYGVKD. J was trimmed by 4 bases and V by 4 bases; bases with no gene match: 4. The CDR3 loop is CAISGGLAGVADTQYF. The CDR3 bases are TGTGCCATCAGTGGGGGACTAGCGGGAGTGGCAGATACGCAGTATTTT.

This clonotype showed up many times. The chain carries TRBV6-2 or TRBV6-3 and TRBJ2-3; a weak D match, TRBD1 (5 bases). This CDR3 contains 14 residues. V lost 5 bases and J lost 1, with 10 bases in between. Germline CDR1 reads MNHEY; CDR2 reads SVGEGT. The CDR3 loop is CASSDRKGTDTQYF. The CDR3 DNA sequence: TGTGCCAGCAGTGACAGAAAGGGCACAGATACGCAGTATTTT.

In its sample, this clonotype was seen many times. The gene calls are TRBV28 and TRBJ1-1, with TRBD1 matching over 8 bases. Germline V lookup: CDR1 MDHEN, CDR2 SYDVKM. V shed 9 bases, J shed 0 bases, and the junction held 9 bases outside the gene matches. This CDR3 comprises 15 residues. The CDR3 DNA follows: TGTGCCAGTAGACGGACAGGGCTCATGAACACTGAAGCTTTCTTT. Translation: CASRRTGLMNTEAFF.

This clonotype occurred many times. The rearrangement uses TRBV7-8 and TRBJ2-5; 10 bases agree with TRBD2. This CDR3 has 15 amino acids. J gave up 2 bases and V 7 bases, and 7 bases lay outside the gene matches. Germline-derived CDR1 and CDR2 are SGHVS and FQNEAQ. The CDR3 sequence: CASTELAGGQETQYF. CDR3 nucleotides: TGTGCCAGCACCGAATTAGCGGGAGGTCAAGAGACCCAGTACTTC.

This clonotype was observed many times. The gene calls are TRBV13 and TRBJ1-4; 10 nucleotides agree with TRBD1. Germline V gene sequence: CDR1 PRHDT, CDR2 FYEKMQ (reference sequence). J gave up 6 bases and V 4 bases, and 11 bases lay outside the gene matches. CDR3 size: 17 residues. The chain's CDR3 is CASSSSGQGFGDEKLFF. DNA of the CDR3: TGTGCCAGCAGCTCTTCGGGACAGGGGTTTGGTGATGAAAAACTGTTTTTT.

This clonotype is medium-sized (0.01 to 0.1%). The CDR3 DNA reads TGTGCCACCAGCAGTGATAGGACGCCGAACACTGAAGCTTTCTTT. It codes for CATSSDRTPNTEAFF. This sequence joins TRBV15 and TRBJ1-1, with D unresolved. The CDR3 has 15 amino acids. V was shortened by 3 bases and J by 1 base, with 12 bases between the two germline ends. Per germline, CDR1 LNHNV and CDR2 YYDKDF (reference sequence).

This clonotype was seen at least ten times. The gene calls are TRBV7-2 and TRBJ2-7; possible D gene TRBD2, 7 bases. This CDR3 spans 16 amino acids. Germline CDR1 SGHTA, CDR2 FQGNSA. Trimming took 2 bases from V and 1 from J, leaving 15 bases between them. The CDR3 loop reads CASSLWAGALSYEQYF. The CDR3 region has the DNA TGTGCCAGCAGCTTATGGGCGGGGGCCTTGTCCTACGAGCAGTACTTC.

This clonotype was counted between two and nine times. The chain combines TRBV20-1 with TRBJ1-1, with D hard to call. Germline CDR1 is DFQATT and CDR2 is SNEGSKA (reference sequence). The germline V and J ends were trimmed by 4 bases and 0 bases, with 6 bases remaining between them. The CDR3 spans 12 residues. CDR3 nucleotides: TGCAGTGCTACCGGGGTGAACACTGAAGCTTTCTTT. Its protein product is CSATGVNTEAFF.

This clonotype was counted ten times or more. V is TRBV4-3 and J is TRBJ2-1, with D perhaps TRBD2 (6 bases). Trimming cost V 3 bases and J 1 base, with 10 bases left between them. Germline CDR1 reads LGHNA; CDR2 reads YSLEER. The CDR3 has 15 residues. The CDR3 DNA reads as TGCGCCAGCAGCCACGGGCTAGCGTCCTACAATGAGCAGTTCTTC. It is translated as CASSHGLASYNEQFF.

Comment on this clonotype: This may arise from a read error, as a much more abundant clone is one base away. Because the CDR3 is missing its conserved closing phenylalanine or tryptophan, this is likely a read error. V usage is TRBV5-1 and J usage is TRBJ2-1, with TRBD2 matching 15 bases. Germline V gene sequence: CDR1 SGHRS, CDR2 YFSETQ. The trim removed 7 bases at V and 6 bases at J, leaving 2 bases unmatched. This CDR3 spans 14 amino acids. This CDR3 reads CASRTSGRGNEQFI. For the CDR3, the DNA is TGCGCCAGCCGGACTAGCGGGAGGGGCAATGAGCAGTTCATC.

This chain uses TRBV7-2 with TRBJ2-1; TRBD2 aligns across 16 bases. This CDR3 spans 17 amino acids. Trimming took 5 bases from V and 7 from J; bases not matched to a gene: 8. Germline loops: CDR1 SGHTA, CDR2 FQGNSA. The CDR3 DNA sequence: TGTGCCAGCAGCCAGGGGACTAGCGGGAGGGCGGGTAATGAGCAGTTCTTC. This encodes CASSQGTSGRAGNEQFF.

This clonotype came up many times. CDR3 DNA: TGTGCCAGCAGTTTACCGGGGGGCGACGAGCAGTACTTC. Protein: CASSLPGGDEQYF. This rearrangement joins TRBV12-3 or TRBV12-4 to TRBJ2-7; TRBD2 is a possible D gene (7 bases). The V and J ends lost 2 bases and 5 bases respectively, with 10 bases between them. This CDR3 contains 13 residues.

This clonotype was detected ten times or more. V and J are TRBV20-1 and TRBJ2-5, with D perhaps TRBD2 (5 bases). Germline CDR1 and CDR2: DFQATT and SNEGSKA (reference sequence). V gave up 0 bases and J gave up 5 bases, with 19 bases separating them. The CDR3 is 16 residues long. The CDR3 DNA is TGCAGTGCTAGAGATCAAGCGCTCCAGCGGTGGGAGACCCAGTACTTC. Its protein is CSARDQALQRWETQYF.

This clonotype came up many times. This rearrangement joins TRBV11-2 to TRBJ2-1; 11 bases line up with TRBD2. This CDR3 has 17 residues. Germline CDR1 reads SGHAT; CDR2 reads FQNNGV. Trimming at V came to 6 bases and at J to 6 bases, leaving 13 bases not matched to a gene. CDR3 bases: TGTGCCAGCAGTCGCCTAGCGGGGGGCCTATTATTCAATGAGCAGTTCTTC. The encoded protein is CASSRLAGGLLFNEQFF.

Ten or more counts support this clonotype. DNA of the CDR3: TGTGCCAGCAGCCGATCAGGGGGCGGGGTGGTAGAGACCCAGTACTTC. It codes for CASSRSGGGVVETQYF. The genes are TRBV7-8 and TRBJ2-5; TRBD1 agrees at 8 bases. CDR1 SGHVS and CDR2 FQNEAQ come from the germline V gene. The CDR3 sequence is 16 residues long. Germline trimming cut 5 bases from V and 4 bases from J; bases unmatched to any gene: 12.

This clonotype came up many times. J is TRBJ2-2 and V is TRBV7-3, with 10 bases identical to TRBD1. V dropped 5 bases and J dropped 5; count of bases not matched to a gene: 5. CDR1 and CDR2 from the germline V gene are SGHTA and FQGTGA. The CDR3 length is 15 residues. The CDR3 loop reads CASSPDRGRTGELFF. CDR3 sequence (DNA): TGTGCCAGCAGCCCCGACAGGGGGCGGACCGGGGAGCTGTTTTTT.

This clonotype was counted at least ten times. The chain couples TRBV6-6 to TRBJ2-5, with 7 bases lining up with TRBD1. CDR3 length: 15 residues. V was clipped by 3 bases and J by 4 bases; unmatched bases: 8. Germline-derived CDR1 and CDR2 are MNHNY and SVGAGI (reference sequence). CDR3 DNA: TGTGCCAGCAGTTATTGGGGACAGAACGGAGAGACCCAGTACTTC. Protein sequence: CASSYWGQNGETQYF.

At least ten counts were recorded for this clonotype. The chain recombines TRBV28 with TRBJ2-3, with TRBD2 identical over 12 bases. J was trimmed by 1 base and V by 3 bases; bases with no gene match: 11. Looked up from germline, CDR1 is MDHEN and CDR2 is SYDVKM. This CDR3 comprises 19 residues. CDR3 coding DNA: TGTGCCAGCAGTTTGACGGCATCGGGACTAGCGGGCCGCACAGATACGCAGTATTTT. Residues: CASSLTASGLAGRTDTQYF. The full variable domain, with the rest looked up from reference TRBV28 and TRBJ2-3, is DVKVTQSSRYLVKRTGEKVFLECVQDMDHENMFWYRQDPGLGLRLIYFSYDVKMKEKGDIPEGYSVSREKKERFSLILESASTNQTSMYLCASSLTASGLAGRTDTQYFGPGTRLTVL.